The text below deals with one TCR beta chain. CDR3 length: 13 amino acids. Germline CDR1 reads SNHLY; CDR2 reads FYNNEI. With 3 bases removed from V and 5 bases from J, the gap between germline ends came to 11 bases. Genomic DNA from each subset was divided evenly over several immunoSEQ plates. Per the study methods: ImmunoSEQ only sent back junction sequences with no quality scores, so filtering was done differently. The method was immunoSEQ multiplex PCR; TCRdb's version includes in-frame clones alone and lacks a portion of them. The D gene and trimming were derived from the DNA, and the V and J assignments and clone size from that table. The table shows roughly 2 million clones, with roughly 94% occurring only once. The sample is drawn from a study of shared clonotypes between healthy human individuals. For the study at large: Contributing individuals were a couple of females and three males aged 18 to 49. Each donor contributed plates that comprised three CD4 naive, three CD4 memory, two CD8 naive and one CD8 memory.

Terminally differentiated effector memory CD45RA+ cells were excluded from the naive CD8 cells, which were CD45RO-negative and positively selected for CCR7. This chain links TRBV2 with TRBJ2-7; D gene uncertain. The sequencing input was naive CD8+ T cells sorted from blood. The sequence came from a man between 18 and 29 years old in good health. The CDR3 coding sequence is TGTGCCAGCAGTGAGGGCTTGCTCGACGAGCAGTACTTC. This translates into CASSEGLLDEQYF.